A selection of T cell receptor beta chains follows, all from one sample in a study of cytomegalovirus exposure and HLA in healthy donors. Generated by immunoSEQ multiplex PCR, the TCRdb table keeps only in-frame clones and is missing some. The sample consists of 200,000 to 300,000 clones, 70% to 90% of them appearing once. The sequenced material came from PBMCs. Receptor source: a woman aged 55-70 years in good health and CMV-seropositive. CDR3s include the opening cysteine and the closing phenylalanine or tryptophan. Fields, in order: J gene, V gene, D gene, CDR3 protein. A D gene is named only where the DNA matches it firmly.

J gene: TRBJ2-5
V gene: TRBV2
D gene: -
CDR3 protein: CASSEGTLETQYF

J gene: TRBJ1-5
V gene: TRBV6-1
D gene: -
CDR3 protein: CASSDLDSRGQPQHF

J gene: TRBJ2-1
V gene: TRBV19
D gene: TRBD2
CDR3 protein: CASSTRDYTYNEQFF

J gene: TRBJ2-5
V gene: TRBV29-1
D gene: TRBD1
CDR3 protein: CSVGTGIETQYF

J gene: TRBJ2-7
V gene: TRBV5-4
D gene: -
CDR3 protein: CASSSSAWGDEQYF

J gene: TRBJ2-3
V gene: TRBV5-6
D gene: TRBD2
CDR3 protein: CASSLGASGKDTQYF

J gene: TRBJ2-5
V gene: TRBV7-2
D gene: TRBD2
CDR3 protein: CASSHFQGSSGTQYF

J gene: TRBJ1-2
V gene: TRBV5-4
D gene: TRBD1
CDR3 protein: CASSSRTGVYGYTF

J gene: TRBJ2-7
V gene: TRBV19
D gene: -
CDR3 protein: CASSREIIYEQYF

J gene: TRBJ2-2
V gene: TRBV4-1
D gene: -
CDR3 protein: CASSQDQNTGELFF

J gene: TRBJ1-1
V gene: TRBV19
D gene: TRBD1
CDR3 protein: CASSIVRGQGYTEAFF

J gene: TRBJ2-4
V gene: TRBV11-1
D gene: TRBD1
CDR3 protein: CASSSSGTGGNIQYF

J gene: TRBJ1-1
V gene: TRBV11-2
D gene: -
CDR3 protein: CASSPQAGVTEAFF

J gene: TRBJ1-2
V gene: TRBV20-1
D gene: TRBD1
CDR3 protein: CSARDRPGYTF

J gene: TRBJ2-7
V gene: TRBV27
D gene: -
CDR3 protein: CASSFLTGRGYEQYF

J gene: TRBJ2-1
V gene: TRBV27
D gene: TRBD2
CDR3 protein: CASSFSGRAPFEQFF

J gene: TRBJ2-5
V gene: TRBV6-5
D gene: TRBD1
CDR3 protein: CASRPTGGAGETQYF

J gene: TRBJ1-1
V gene: TRBV5-4
D gene: TRBD1
CDR3 protein: CASSLGTGGMNTEAFF

J gene: TRBJ1-1
V gene: TRBV5-1
D gene: TRBD1
CDR3 protein: CASTLAGTETNTEAFF

J gene: TRBJ2-3
V gene: TRBV6-1
D gene: TRBD1
CDR3 protein: CASGQGPSTDTQYF

J gene: TRBJ2-2
V gene: TRBV4-1
D gene: TRBD1
CDR3 protein: CASSTRQGGSTGELFF

J gene: TRBJ2-2
V gene: TRBV19
D gene: -
CDR3 protein: CASSVQGTGELFF

J gene: TRBJ1-5
V gene: TRBV7-9
D gene: TRBD1
CDR3 protein: CSSSQGQGGQPQHF

J gene: TRBJ1-4
V gene: TRBV25-1
D gene: TRBD1
CDR3 protein: CASSAPGQENEKLFF